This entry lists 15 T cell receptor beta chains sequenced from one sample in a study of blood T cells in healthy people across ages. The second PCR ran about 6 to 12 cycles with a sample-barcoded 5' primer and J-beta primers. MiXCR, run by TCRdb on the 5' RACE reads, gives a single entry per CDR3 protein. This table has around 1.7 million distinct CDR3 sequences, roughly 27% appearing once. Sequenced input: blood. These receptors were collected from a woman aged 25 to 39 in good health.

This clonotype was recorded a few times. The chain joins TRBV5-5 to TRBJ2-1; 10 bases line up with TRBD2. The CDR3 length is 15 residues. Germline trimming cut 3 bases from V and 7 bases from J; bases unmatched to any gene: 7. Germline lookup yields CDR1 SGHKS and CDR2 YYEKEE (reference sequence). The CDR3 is CASSWLAGVGNEQFF. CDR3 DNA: TGTGCCAGCAGCTGGCTAGCGGGAGTTGGTAATGAGCAGTTCTTC.

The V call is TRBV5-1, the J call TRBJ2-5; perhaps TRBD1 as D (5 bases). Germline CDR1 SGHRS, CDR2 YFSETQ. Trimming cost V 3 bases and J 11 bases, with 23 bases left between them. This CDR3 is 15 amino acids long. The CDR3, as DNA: TGCGCCAGCAGCTCGCCAGGGCCCCGTGGCAATGAGCAGTACTTC. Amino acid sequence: CASSSPGPRGNEQYF.

The DNA for the CDR3 is TGTGCCAGCAGCTTAGTAGGACCGGGAACCTATGGCTACACCTTC. Translating it yields CASSLVGPGTYGYTF. The V call is TRBV7-2, the J call TRBJ1-2; D gene ambiguous. Germline assignment: CDR1 SGHTA and CDR2 FQGNSA. V was cut by 1 base and J by 4 bases, with 13 bases left in between. This CDR3 is built from 15 residues.

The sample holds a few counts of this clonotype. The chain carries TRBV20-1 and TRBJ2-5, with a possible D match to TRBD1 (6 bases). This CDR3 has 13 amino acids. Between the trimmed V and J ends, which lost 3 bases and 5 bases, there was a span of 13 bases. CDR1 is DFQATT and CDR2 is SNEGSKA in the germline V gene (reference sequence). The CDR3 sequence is CSARDQGIETQYF. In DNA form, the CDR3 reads TGCAGTGCTAGGGATCAGGGGATCGAGACCCAGTACTTC.

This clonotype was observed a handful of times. The CDR3 here is CASSPGGAGGADGYTF. CDR3 coding DNA: TGTGCCAGCAGCCCGGGGGGCGCAGGAGGAGCCGATGGCTACACCTTC. The chain carries TRBV12-3 or TRBV12-4 and TRBJ1-2; maybe TRBD1 (6 bases). The CDR3 contains 16 residues. The V and J ends lost 6 bases and 6 bases respectively, with 23 bases between them.

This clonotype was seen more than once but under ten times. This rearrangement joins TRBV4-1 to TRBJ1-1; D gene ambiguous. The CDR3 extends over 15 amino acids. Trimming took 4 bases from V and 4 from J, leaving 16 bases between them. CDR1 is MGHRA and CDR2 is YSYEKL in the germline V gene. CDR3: CASSLLYNGITEAFF. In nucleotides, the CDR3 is TGCGCCAGCAGCCTACTATACAACGGGATCACTGAAGCTTTCTTT.

CDR3 region: CSARMAGGPYNEQFF. CDR3 DNA sequence: TGCAGTGCTAGAATGGCGGGAGGGCCGTACAATGAGCAGTTCTTC. V usage is TRBV20-1 and J usage is TRBJ2-1; 9 bases fit TRBD2. Per the germline V gene, CDR1 is DFQATT and CDR2 is SNEGSKA (reference sequence). The CDR3 is 15 amino acids. Trimming took 2 bases from V and 4 from J; bases not matched to a gene: 6.

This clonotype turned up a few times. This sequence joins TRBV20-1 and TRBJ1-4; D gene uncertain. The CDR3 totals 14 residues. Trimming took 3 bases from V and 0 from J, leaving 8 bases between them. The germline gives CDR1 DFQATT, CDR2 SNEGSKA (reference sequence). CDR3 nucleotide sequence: TGCAGTGCTAGGGTGGGCACAACTAATGAAAAACTGTTTTTT. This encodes CSARVGTTNEKLFF.

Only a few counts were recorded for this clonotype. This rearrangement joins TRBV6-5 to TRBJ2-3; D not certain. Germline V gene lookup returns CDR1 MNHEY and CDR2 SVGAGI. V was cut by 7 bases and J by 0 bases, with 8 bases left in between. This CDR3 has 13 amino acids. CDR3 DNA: TGTGCCAGCAAAGACACTAGCACAGATACGCAGTATTTT. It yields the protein CASKDTSTDTQYF.

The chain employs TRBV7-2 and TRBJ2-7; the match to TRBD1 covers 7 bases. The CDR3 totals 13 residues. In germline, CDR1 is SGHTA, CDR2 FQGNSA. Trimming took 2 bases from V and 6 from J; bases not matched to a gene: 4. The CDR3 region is CASSLTRDSEQYF. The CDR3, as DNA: TGTGCCAGCAGCTTAACGAGGGACAGCGAGCAGTACTTC.

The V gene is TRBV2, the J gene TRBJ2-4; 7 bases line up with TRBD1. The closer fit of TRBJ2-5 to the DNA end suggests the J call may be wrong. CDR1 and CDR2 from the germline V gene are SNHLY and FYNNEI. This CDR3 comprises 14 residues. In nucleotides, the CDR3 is TGTGCCAGCAGTGAAGCGGCACAGGGGGAGACCCAGTACTTC. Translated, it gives CASSEAAQGETQYF.

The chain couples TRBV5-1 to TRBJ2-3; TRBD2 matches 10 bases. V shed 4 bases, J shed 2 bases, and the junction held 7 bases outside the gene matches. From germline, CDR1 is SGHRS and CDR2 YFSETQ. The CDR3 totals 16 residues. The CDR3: CASSEASGGLTDTQYF. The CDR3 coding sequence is TGCGCCAGCAGCGAAGCTAGCGGGGGACTCACAGATACGCAGTATTTT.

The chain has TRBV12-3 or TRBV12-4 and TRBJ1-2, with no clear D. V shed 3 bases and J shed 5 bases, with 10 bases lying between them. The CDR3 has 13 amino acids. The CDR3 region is CASSFQVLYGYTF. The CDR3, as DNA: TGTGCCAGCAGTTTTCAGGTTTTGTATGGCTACACCTTC.

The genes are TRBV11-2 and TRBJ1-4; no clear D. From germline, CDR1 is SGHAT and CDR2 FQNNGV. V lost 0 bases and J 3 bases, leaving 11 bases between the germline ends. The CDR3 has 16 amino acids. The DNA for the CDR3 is TGTGCCAGCAGCTTAGATATACGGGGTCCTAATGAAAAACTGTTTTTT. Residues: CASSLDIRGPNEKLFF.

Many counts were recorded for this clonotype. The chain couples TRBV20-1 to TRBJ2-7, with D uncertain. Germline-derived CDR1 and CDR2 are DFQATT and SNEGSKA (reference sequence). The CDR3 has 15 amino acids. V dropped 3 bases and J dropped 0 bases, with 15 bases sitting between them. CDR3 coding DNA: TGCAGTGCTAGCCAGAATGGGCAGATCTCCTACGAGCAGTACTTC. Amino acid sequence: CSASQNGQISYEQYF.